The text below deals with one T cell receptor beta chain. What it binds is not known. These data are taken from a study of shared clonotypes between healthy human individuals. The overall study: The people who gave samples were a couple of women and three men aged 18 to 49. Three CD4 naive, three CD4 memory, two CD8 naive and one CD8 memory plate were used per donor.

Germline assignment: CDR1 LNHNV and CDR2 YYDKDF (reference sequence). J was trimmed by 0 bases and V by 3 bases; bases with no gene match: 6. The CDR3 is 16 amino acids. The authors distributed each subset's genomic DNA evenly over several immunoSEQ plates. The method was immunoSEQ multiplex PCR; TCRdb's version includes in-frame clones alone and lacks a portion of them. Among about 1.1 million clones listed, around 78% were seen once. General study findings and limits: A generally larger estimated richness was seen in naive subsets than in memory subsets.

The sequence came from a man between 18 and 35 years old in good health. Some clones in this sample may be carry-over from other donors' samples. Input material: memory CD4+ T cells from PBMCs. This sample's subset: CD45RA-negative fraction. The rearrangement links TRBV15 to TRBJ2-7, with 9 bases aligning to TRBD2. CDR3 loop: CATSRSRGGNSYEQYF. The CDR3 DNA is TGTGCCACCAGCAGGTCGCGGGGGGGGAACTCCTACGAGCAGTACTTC.